The present T cell receptor beta chain was sequenced within a study of OX40 agonist ivuxolimab in advanced cancers. About the study: While on treatment, patients had intravenous ivuxolimab at 0.01 to 10 mg/kg every 2 weeks. Roughly two fifths of patients had received prior checkpoint inhibitor therapy.

General study points: Some nonresponders likewise displayed low normalized T-cell clonal expansion. The study observed clonal expansion of CD4+ and CD8+ blood T cells by week 6 at 0.1 to 3.0 mg/kg.

About this clone: Its antigen remains unknown.

Germline-derived CDR1 and CDR2 are SGHRS and YFSETQ. Deletions cut 6 bases from V and 3 bases from J, with 12 bases between. This CDR3 has 13 residues. Repertoires were generated with immunoSEQ multiplex PCR, while TCRdb's copy carries only in-frame clones and drops some. The sample carries 55,000 to 95,000 clones, 85% to 90% recorded once. The chain links TRBV5-1 to TRBJ1-2, with D perhaps matching TRBD1 (6 bases). The clonotype originates from an adult with an advanced solid tumor such as melanoma, head and neck, liver or kidney cancer. The sample in question was CD4+ or CD8+ T cells sorted from blood, obtained in a trial of the OX40 agonist ivuxolimab. CDR3 sequence: CASTLRGDYGYTF. DNA of the CDR3: TGCGCCAGCACCCTCAGGGGCGACTATGGCTACACCTTC.